Following are 20 T cell receptor beta chains from one sample sequenced in a study of lymphopenia after photon versus proton radiotherapy. The assay was immunoSEQ multiplex PCR, and TCRdb's table has in-frame clones only and misses some. Here the sample spans some 26,000 clones, roughly 87% being singletons. This specimen was peripheral blood, taken from a patient treated with photon-based radiotherapy. The receptors were gathered from a woman between 50 and 59 years old with pancreatic cancer.

This chain connects TRBV27 to TRBJ1-1, with D uncertain. Germline values: CDR1 MNHEY, CDR2 SMNVEV (reference sequence). Trimming removed 6 bases at V and 2 bases at J, with 13 bases between. The CDR3 is made up of 14 amino acids. CDR3 coding DNA: TGTGCCAGCAGGACCGGACTCGACAACACTGAAGCTTTCTTT. It is translated as CASRTGLDNTEAFF.

This sequence joins TRBV9 and TRBJ1-2; 8 nucleotides line up with TRBD1. The CDR3 is 13 residues long. V dropped 5 bases and J dropped 7; count of bases not matched to a gene: 7. Looked up from germline, CDR1 is SGDLS and CDR2 is YYNGEE. CDR3: CASSSGGVSGYTF. The DNA of the CDR3 is TGTGCCAGCAGTTCAGGGGGCGTCTCTGGCTACACCTTC. Using reference TRBV9 and TRBJ1-2 for the parts outside the CDR3, the full variable domain is DSGVTQTPKHLITATGQRVTLRCSPRSGDLSVYWYQQSLDQGLQFLIQYYNGEERAKGNILERFSAQQFPDLHSELNLSSLELGDSALYFCASSSGGVSGYTFGSGTRLTVV.

This rearrangement joins TRBV27 to TRBJ2-1, with 14 positions matching TRBD2. The ends lost 4 bases at V and 12 bases at J; junction bases unmatched: 8. Germline V lookup: CDR1 MNHEY, CDR2 SMNVEV (reference sequence). This CDR3 comprises 15 residues. CDR3 amino acids: CASSSPGLAGVVQFF. CDR3 bases: TGTGCCAGCAGTTCCCCGGGACTAGCGGGAGTGGTGCAGTTCTTC.

The gene calls are TRBV7-9 and TRBJ2-7, with D tentatively TRBD1 (6 bases). Per the germline V gene, CDR1 is SEHNR and CDR2 is FQNEAQ (reference sequence). V lost 6 bases and J lost 1, with 16 bases in between. The CDR3 is 15 amino acids. For the CDR3, the DNA is TGTGCCAGCAGGACTCTCTCACAGGGATCCTACGAGCAGTACTTC. Translating it yields CASRTLSQGSYEQYF. Based on the CDR3 plus reference TRBV7-9 and TRBJ2-7, the full variable domain is DTGVSQNPRHKITKRGQNVTFRCDPISEHNRLYWYRQTLGQGPEFLTYFQNEAQLEKSRLLSDRFSAERPKGSFSTLEIQRTEQGDSAMYLCASRTLSQGSYEQYFGPGTRLTVT.

This clone was detected once. The chain carries TRBV11-1 and TRBJ2-3; TRBD2 matches 11 bases. Per the germline V gene, CDR1 is SGHAT and CDR2 is FQDESV (reference sequence). The CDR3 contains 16 residues. Losses at the gene ends were 5 bases for V and 6 bases for J; bases not matched to a gene: 10. CDR3 bases: TGTGCCAGCAGCCCCTGGCTAGCGGGAGGACGGGATACGCAGTATTTT. As protein: CASSPWLAGGRDTQYF.

The chain carries TRBV4-3 and TRBJ2-7; 13 bases map to TRBD2. Germline lookup yields CDR1 LGHNA and CDR2 YSLEER. J lost 12 bases, V lost 2 bases, and 7 bases had no gene match. This CDR3 contains 14 residues. The CDR3 sequence: CASSQYRTSGSAYF. DNA for the CDR3: TGCGCCAGCAGCCAATATAGGACTAGCGGGAGTGCGTACTTC.

In DNA form, the CDR3 reads TGTGCCAGCAGCCCGCTGGGACAGCCCCAGCATTTT. Translating gives CASSPLGQPQHF. This rearrangement joins TRBV11-2 to TRBJ1-5, with D unclear. The germline gives CDR1 SGHAT, CDR2 FQNNGV. This CDR3 contains 12 residues. Trimming removed 5 bases at V and 7 bases at J, with 9 bases between.

This clone was recorded only once. The rearrangement uses TRBV29-1 and TRBJ1-4; possible D gene TRBD1, 6 bases. This CDR3 comprises 13 residues. Trimming pared 3 bases from V and 10 bases from J, leaving 15 bases between. Germline CDR1 SQVTM, CDR2 ANQGSEA. The CDR3 DNA is TGCAGCGTTGAGGCGGCAGGGGATCGAAAACTGTTTTTT. Residues: CSVEAAGDRKLFF.

The chain couples TRBV2 to TRBJ1-6; 9 nucleotides agree with TRBD1. CDR3 length equals 13 residues. CDR1 and CDR2 (germline): SNHLY, FYNNEI. Losses at the gene ends were 10 bases for V and 5 bases for J; bases not matched to a gene: 3. Written as DNA, the CDR3 is TGTGCCATTCGGACAGGGGATAATTCACCCCTCCACTTT. Translating it yields CAIRTGDNSPLHF.

The CDR3 here is CASQTGSSGNTIYF. CDR3 DNA sequence: TGCGCCAGCCAGACAGGGAGCTCTGGAAACACCATATATTTT. This chain connects TRBV5-1 to TRBJ1-3; 7 nucleotides align to TRBD1. The germline CDR1 and CDR2 sequences are SGHRS and YFSETQ. J gave up 0 bases and V 7 bases, and 4 bases lay outside the gene matches. There are 14 residues in the CDR3.

The V gene is TRBV19, the J gene TRBJ2-5; possible D gene TRBD1, 6 bases. The CDR3 runs 15 residues. V lost 10 bases and J 1 base, leaving 19 bases between the germline ends. Germline V gene sequence: CDR1 LNHDA, CDR2 SQIVND (reference sequence). The CDR3 DNA reads as TGTGCCACGGCCCCCCGGGACATCATCCAAGAGACCCAGTACTTC. Its translation is CATAPRDIIQETQYF.

The chain uses TRBV28 and TRBJ2-7, with a weak D call TRBD2 (6 bases). The germline gives CDR1 MDHEN, CDR2 SYDVKM. Trimming stripped 7 bases from V and 2 bases from J, with 15 bases between. This CDR3 has 14 residues. Written as DNA, the CDR3 is TGTGCCAGCACCCCCCGGGACTCCCCCTACGAGCAGTACTTC. It codes for CASTPRDSPYEQYF.

The rearrangement links TRBV30 to TRBJ1-1; D unclear. Germline CDR1 is GTSNPN and CDR2 is SVGIG (reference sequence). V gave up 0 bases and J gave up 10 bases, with 9 bases separating them. This CDR3 is built from 11 residues. CDR3 residues: CAWSVPGGAFF. CDR3 nucleotide sequence: TGTGCCTGGAGTGTACCTGGAGGAGCTTTCTTT. The entire variable domain, with the rest obtained from reference TRBV30 and TRBJ1-1, is as follows: SQTIHQWPATLVQPVGSPLSLECTVEGTSNPNLYWYRQAAGRGLQLLFYSVGIGQISSEVPQNLSASRPQDRQFILSSKKLLLSDSGFYLCAWSVPGGAFFGQGTRLTVV.

The chain is built from TRBV29-1 and TRBJ1-3; no reliable D call. CDR3 length: 14 residues. Germline assignment: CDR1 SQVTM and CDR2 ANQGSEA. V lost 0 bases and J lost 0, with 6 bases in between. CDR3 DNA sequence: TGCAGCGTTGAAGATCTCCGCTCTGGAAACACCATATATTTT. Translated, it gives CSVEDLRSGNTIYF.

V and J are TRBV6-5 and TRBJ2-7; possibly TRBD1 for D (5 bases). Per germline, CDR1 MNHEY and CDR2 SVGAGI. The ends were cut back, 0 bases at V and 2 bases at J, with 14 bases in the middle. The CDR3 extends over 16 amino acids. CDR3 in amino acids: CASSYSAGRKPYEQYF. CDR3 in DNA: TGTGCCAGCAGTTACTCGGCAGGGCGAAAACCCTACGAGCAGTACTTC.

This clone was seen a few times. The rearrangement uses TRBV29-1 and TRBJ1-5; D is possibly TRBD1 (5 bases). This CDR3 contains 15 residues. V lost 5 bases, J lost 1 base, and 15 bases lay in between. Germline values: CDR1 SQVTM, CDR2 ANQGSEA. CDR3 sequence (DNA): TGCAGCGTTTGGGAGGGGACGTCAAGCAATCAGCCCCAGCATTTT. Its protein product is CSVWEGTSSNQPQHF.

This rearrangement joins TRBV11-3 to TRBJ2-1, with TRBD2 identical over 11 bases. The CDR3 spans 15 residues. Germline V gene data show CDR1 as SGHNT and CDR2 as YENEEA. J gave up 4 bases and V 5 bases, and 4 bases lay outside the gene matches. The CDR3 loop is CASSPRLAGYNEQFF. The CDR3 DNA sequence: TGTGCCAGCAGCCCGCGACTAGCGGGGTACAATGAGCAGTTCTTC. Filled out from reference TRBV11-3 and TRBJ2-1, the complete variable domain reads EAGVVQSPRYKIIEKKQPVAFWCNPISGHNTLYWYLQNLGQGPELLIRYENEEAVDDSQLPKDRFSAERLKGVDSTLKIQPAELGDSAVYLCASSPRLAGYNEQFFGPGTRLTVL.

The CDR3 DNA reads as TGTGCCAGCAGTACTGAAGGGGGCACCGGGGAGCTGTTTTTT. Its protein product is CASSTEGGTGELFF. The gene calls are TRBV6-5 and TRBJ2-2; a possible D gene is TRBD1 (6 bases). The V end lost 5 bases, the J end lost 4 bases, and 11 bases lay between the germline ends. CDR3 length: 14 amino acids. Germline V gene lookup returns CDR1 MNHEY and CDR2 SVGAGI.

V is TRBV5-1 and J is TRBJ2-6; possibly TRBD2 for D (6 bases). The CDR3 is 16 residues long. Trimming shortened V by 1 base and J by 4 bases, and 12 bases separated the two germline ends. CDR1 is SGHRS, CDR2 YFSETQ, per germline. The CDR3 bases are TGCGCCAGCAGCTTGCGCGGGGCGCAAGGGGCCAACGTCCTGACTTTC. It encodes CASSLRGAQGANVLTF.

This rearrangement joins TRBV7-2 to TRBJ1-1; TRBD1 agrees at 10 bases. The CDR3 spans 16 residues. CDR1 is SGHTA and CDR2 is FQGNSA in the germline V gene. The ends lost 6 bases at V and 2 bases at J; junction bases unmatched: 9. This CDR3 reads CASRDRDRGGNTEAFF. CDR3 bases: TGTGCCAGCAGGGACCGGGACAGGGGAGGCAACACTGAAGCTTTCTTT.